This T cell receptor beta chain was identified during a study of shared clonotypes between healthy human individuals. General observations from the study: In general, naive subsets displayed greater estimated richness than memory subsets did.

On this clone itself: The antigen is undetermined.

Assay used: immunoSEQ multiplex PCR; TCRdb lists only in-frame clones, some missing. The data contain about 1.1 million clones, around three quarters of them singletons. Donors were healthy HIV-negative adults without recently reported acute infections or vaccinations. V lost 5 bases and J lost 4, with 9 bases in between. The germline V gene has CDR1 LNHNV and CDR2 YYDKDF (reference sequence). This CDR3 spans 13 amino acids. This receptor was obtained from a man between 18 and 35 years old in good health. Some clones in this sample may be carry-over from other donors' samples. The sequenced sample was memory CD4+ T cells from PBMCs. The sample's subset: CD45RA-negative fraction. The rearrangement uses TRBV15 and TRBJ2-1; D remains unclear. The CDR3 here is CATSLTPYNEQFF. The CDR3 DNA reads as TGTGCCACCAGCCTTACTCCGTACAATGAGCAGTTCTTC.